These 13 T cell receptor beta chains share one sample of origin, sequenced in a study of identical twins' blood T cells. MiXCR was run by TCRdb on the 5' RACE reads, yielding one entry per CDR3 protein. This table holds a few hundred thousand distinct CDR3 sequences, about 28% found once. Sequencing used PBMCs. These receptors were collected from a woman between 18 and 50 years old in good health.

This clonotype was seen more than once but under ten times. As DNA, the CDR3 is TGCAGTGCCAGCCGGCGGGGTCCGAACACTGAAGCTTTCTTT. Protein product: CSASRRGPNTEAFF. This rearrangement joins TRBV20-1 to TRBJ1-1; D gene uncertain. V was shortened by 6 bases and J by 1 base, with 15 bases between the two germline ends. Germline V lookup: CDR1 DFQATT, CDR2 SNEGSKA (reference sequence). The CDR3 length is 14 residues.

This clonotype appeared a single time. V usage is TRBV18 and J usage is TRBJ1-1; D is uncertain. The V and J ends lost 8 bases and 0 bases respectively, with 13 bases between them. Looked up from germline, CDR1 is KGHSH and CDR2 is LQKENI. This CDR3 is 14 amino acids long. The CDR3 nucleotides are TGTGCCAGCGCCTTCACGTGGCTGAACACTGAAGCTTTCTTT. Protein: CASAFTWLNTEAFF. The full variable domain, in which reference TRBV18 and TRBJ1-1 provide the parts outside the CDR3, is NAGVMQNPRHLVRRRGQEARLRCSPMKGHSHVYWYRQLPEEGLKFMVYLQKENIIDESGMPKERFSAEFPKEGPSILRIQQVVRGDSAAYFCASAFTWLNTEAFFGQGTRLTVV.

This clonotype was detected ten times or more. CDR3 amino acids: CASSQSALFSPKNIQYF. The CDR3 coding sequence is TGCGCCAGCAGCCAATCTGCGCTATTTTCCCCCAAAAACATTCAGTACTTC. The chain joins TRBV4-3 to TRBJ2-4; D ambiguous. Trimming left V 2 bases short and J 2 bases short, with 16 bases between. Germline loops: CDR1 LGHNA, CDR2 YSLEER. The CDR3 covers 17 residues.

This clonotype was recorded a few times. The rearrangement uses TRBV6-2 or TRBV6-3 and TRBJ2-1, with D maybe TRBD2 (6 bases). The CDR3 spans 15 residues. Trimming stripped 4 bases from V and 6 bases from J, with 16 bases between. CDR1 MNHEY and CDR2 SVGEGT come from the germline V gene. CDR3 residues: CASSSSWGVGNEQFF. Here the CDR3 DNA reads TGTGCCAGCAGTTCCTCTTGGGGGGTCGGCAATGAGCAGTTCTTC.

This clonotype was observed a few times. V gene TRBV7-2 combines with J gene TRBJ2-2, with D perhaps given as TRBD1 or TRBD2 (5 bases each). V dropped 5 bases and J dropped 5 bases, with 15 bases sitting between them. The germline CDR1 and CDR2 sequences are SGHTA and FQGNSA. The CDR3 runs to 15 residues. In DNA form, the CDR3 reads TGTGCCAGCAGCCCCAAGGGGACCACAACCGGGGAGCTGTTTTTT. Protein sequence: CASSPKGTTTGELFF.

At least ten counts were recorded for this clonotype. J is TRBJ2-2 and V is TRBV5-1; D might be TRBD1 (5 bases). V gave up 0 bases and J gave up 6 bases, with 9 bases separating them. The CDR3 is made up of 14 amino acids. Germline V gives CDR1 SGHRS, CDR2 YFSETQ. The CDR3 coding sequence is TGCGCCAGCAGCTTGGCCCAGGGTTCCGGGGAGCTGTTTTTT. It codes for CASSLAQGSGELFF.

Many counts were recorded for this clonotype. The chain is built from TRBV9 and TRBJ2-1; the D is unclear. Germline V gene data show CDR1 as SGDLS and CDR2 as YYNGEE. The V end lost 3 bases, the J end lost 3 bases, and 7 bases lay between the germline ends. CDR3 size: 13 residues. CDR3 loop: CASSGIDYNEQFF. DNA of the CDR3: TGTGCCAGCAGCGGGATCGACTACAATGAGCAGTTCTTC.

The CDR3 sequence: CASSHGSIEQYF. CDR3 nucleotides: TGTGCCAGCAGTCACGGGTCCATCGAGCAGTACTTC. This chain joins TRBV12-3 or TRBV12-4 and TRBJ2-7, with D hard to call. V was clipped by 5 bases and J by 6 bases, with 11 bases between them. The CDR3 totals 12 residues.

This clonotype was counted only a few times. CDR3 sequence reads: CSVGNREDFF. CDR3 nucleotides: TGCAGCGTTGGGAATAGAGAGGATTTCTTT. This chain uses TRBV29-1 with TRBJ1-1; D call uncertain. The CDR3 loop spans 10 amino acids. V was shortened by 4 bases and J by 13 bases, with 13 bases between the two germline ends. Germline V gene data show CDR1 as SQVTM and CDR2 as ANQGSEA.

This chain uses TRBV20-1 with TRBJ2-1; the match to TRBD2 covers 9 bases. CDR3 length equals 14 residues. V lost 2 bases and J lost 7; bases outside the gene matches: 6. Germline CDR1 and CDR2: DFQATT and SNEGSKA (reference sequence). CDR3 DNA sequence: TGCAGTGCTAGACTAGCGGGGATTTTTAATGAGCAGTTCTTC. Translation: CSARLAGIFNEQFF.

The rearrangement uses TRBV21-1 and TRBJ1-1; the D call of TRBD1 is as the table states it, not checked on the DNA. TRBV21-1 is classified as a pseudogene. The CDR3 is made up of 13 amino acids. CDR3 sequence (DNA): TGTGCCAGCAGACCAGACAGGGGGACTGAAGCTTTCTTT. Amino acid sequence: CASRPDRGTEAFF.

In this sample, this clonotype turned up many times. The chain is built from TRBV29-1 and TRBJ1-1; 7 positions match TRBD1. Germline loops: CDR1 SQVTM, CDR2 ANQGSEA. Trimming cost V 7 bases and J 0 bases; bases outside gene matches: 2. The CDR3 consists of 12 residues. The CDR3 protein is CSAQGLNTEAFF. Here the CDR3 DNA reads TGCAGCGCACAGGGGCTGAACACTGAAGCTTTCTTT.

The V call is TRBV7-9, the J call TRBJ1-2, with no clear D. CDR3 size: 14 residues. Trimming shortened V by 5 bases and J by 8 bases, and 18 bases separated the two germline ends. CDR1 is SEHNR and CDR2 is FQNEAQ in the germline V gene (reference sequence). The CDR3 coding sequence is TGTGCCAGCAGCCCTACCGACGGAGGTTGGGGCTACACCTTC. This encodes CASSPTDGGWGYTF.